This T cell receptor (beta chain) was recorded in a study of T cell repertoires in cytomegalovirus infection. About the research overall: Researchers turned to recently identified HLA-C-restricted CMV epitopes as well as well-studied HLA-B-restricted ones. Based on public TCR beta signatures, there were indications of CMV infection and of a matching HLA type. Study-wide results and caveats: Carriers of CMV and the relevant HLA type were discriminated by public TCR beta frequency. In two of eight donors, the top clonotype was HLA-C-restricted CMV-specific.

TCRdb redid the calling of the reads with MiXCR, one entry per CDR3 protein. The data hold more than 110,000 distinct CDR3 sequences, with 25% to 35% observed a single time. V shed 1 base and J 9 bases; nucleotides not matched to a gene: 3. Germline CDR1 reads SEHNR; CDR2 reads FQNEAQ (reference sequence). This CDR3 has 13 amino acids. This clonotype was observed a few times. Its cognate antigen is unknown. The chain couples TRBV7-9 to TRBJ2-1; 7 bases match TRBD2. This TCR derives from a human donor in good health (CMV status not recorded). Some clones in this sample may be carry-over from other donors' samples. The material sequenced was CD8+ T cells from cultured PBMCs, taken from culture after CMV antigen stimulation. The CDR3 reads CASSLGGRGEQFF. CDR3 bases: TGTGCCAGCAGCTTAGGGGGGAGGGGTGAGCAGTTCTTC.